This T cell receptor (beta chain) was captured in a study of blood T cells in healthy people across ages. Per sample, extraction of total RNA gave at least 5 micrograms in every case. Germline loops: CDR1 ENHRY, CDR2 SYGVKD. V lost 4 bases and J 0 bases, leaving 7 bases between the germline ends. This CDR3 spans 14 amino acids. This clonotype was detected only once. Together with a sample-barcoded 5' primer, a J-beta primer mix was included in a second PCR lasting about 7 to 12 cycles. TCRdb reanalysed the 5' RACE reads using MiXCR and keeps one entry per CDR3 protein. Among approximately 600,000 distinct CDR3 sequences listed, roughly three fifths were seen once.

The TCR originated in a man aged 60 to 69 in good health. Sequenced material: blood. This chain connects TRBV10-3 to TRBJ1-3; D is unclear. The chain's CDR3 is CAISAAVSGNTIYF. The CDR3 bases are TGTGCCATCAGTGCGGCAGTCTCTGGAAACACCATATATTTT.